Below are 9 T cell receptor beta chains sequenced from a single sample in a study of T-cell reconstitution after alpha-beta-depleted transplantation in children. Unique molecular identifiers tagged the TCRbeta library. TCRdb redid the calling of the PCR reads with MiXCR, one entry per CDR3 protein. Of 550,000 to 800,000 distinct CDR3 sequences in the sample, around 12% were seen once. The sample was PBMCs, taken before TCRalphabeta/CD19-depleted stem cell transplant. These receptors were collected from a girl aged 2-10 years with congenital amegakaryocytic thrombocytopenia, due to receive a stem cell transplant.

Turning to this clonotype: This may stem from a read error, because a much larger clone lies one nucleotide away. The rearrangement links TRBV5-1 to TRBJ2-3; unclear D gene. CDR3 size: 12 residues. Germline CDR1 and CDR2: SGHRS and YFSETQ. The CDR3 reads CTSSSALDTQYF. In DNA, the CDR3 is TGCACCAGCAGCTCAGCCTTGGATACGCAGTATTTT.

At least ten counts were recorded for this clonotype. This chain joins TRBV12-3 or TRBV12-4 and TRBJ1-1; D perhaps matches TRBD1 (5 bases). This CDR3 has 13 amino acids. Trimming left V 6 bases short and J 0 bases short, with 8 bases between. CDR3 in amino acids: CASSDRLNTEAFF. The CDR3 nucleotides are TGTGCCAGCAGCGACAGATTGAACACTGAAGCTTTCTTT.

This clonotype turned up a few times. The chain couples TRBV11-2 to TRBJ1-3; weak D call: TRBD1 (5 bases). The ends were cut back, 0 bases at V and 3 bases at J, with 15 bases in the middle. The CDR3 consists of 17 residues. The germline V gene has CDR1 SGHAT and CDR2 FQNNGV. Here the CDR3 reads CASSLEVGGAGGNTIYF. The CDR3 coding sequence is TGTGCCAGCAGCTTAGAGGTCGGCGGGGCCGGTGGAAACACCATATATTTT.

A word on this clonotype: This could be a read error, since a much larger clone is one nucleotide away. The chain joins TRBV11-2 to TRBJ2-5; possibly TRBD2 for D (5 bases). The CDR3 is 15 residues long. Germline V gene sequence: CDR1 SGHAT, CDR2 FQNNGV. In nucleotides, the CDR3 is TGTGCCAGCAGCTTATACCGGGATACCCAAGAGACCCAGCACTTC. It codes for CASSLYRDTQETQHF.

A single count supports this clonotype. V usage is TRBV5-1 and J usage is TRBJ2-5; D not resolved. Trimming removed 4 bases from V and 5 bases from J, with 12 bases in between. The V gene's germline CDR1 is SGHRS and CDR2 YFSETQ. CDR3 size: 13 residues. The CDR3 region has the DNA TGCGCCAGCAGCCGGATTGAAGAGGAGACCCAGTACTTC. It specifies CASSRIEEETQYF.

This clonotype appeared many times. V is TRBV28 and J is TRBJ2-5; no reliable D call. Per germline, CDR1 MDHEN and CDR2 SYDVKM. Between the trimmed V and J ends, which lost 2 bases and 1 base, there was a span of 8 bases. This CDR3 has 14 residues. CDR3 region: CASSLRLFQETQYF. The CDR3 DNA is TGTGCCAGCAGTTTAAGGCTATTCCAAGAGACCCAGTACTTC.

This clonotype came up many times. The chain recombines TRBV20-1 with TRBJ2-1; D is ambiguous. V was clipped by 4 bases and J by 4 bases, with 14 bases between them. The CDR3 runs 14 residues. From germline, CDR1 is DFQATT and CDR2 SNEGSKA (reference sequence). CDR3 DNA sequence: TGCAGTGCTATTTCTCGGGCCCGATACAATGAGCAGTTCTTC. It is translated as CSAISRARYNEQFF.

Many counts were recorded for this clonotype. At one end the junction does not follow the germline gene, possibly because of a read error. The chain has TRBV20-1 and TRBJ1-2; D is ambiguous. The germline CDR1 and CDR2 sequences are DFQATT and SNEGSKA (reference sequence). The length of the CDR3 is 8 residues. CDR3 DNA sequence: TGCAGTGCTAACGACGGCCCCTTC. Translating gives CSANDGPF.

This sequence joins TRBV28 and TRBJ2-4; 10 bases align to TRBD1. The trim removed 5 bases at V and 8 bases at J, leaving 15 bases unmatched. The CDR3 is made up of 17 amino acids. CDR1 MDHEN and CDR2 SYDVKM come from the germline V gene. The CDR3 region is CASSARDRGVVSDIQYF. The CDR3 bases are TGTGCCAGCAGTGCAAGGGACAGGGGTGTGGTATCGGACATTCAGTACTTC.